The text below deals with one T cell receptor beta chain. The source of the sample is a study of blood T cell repertoires in COVID-19. Study in general: Samples representing acute and convalescent COVID-19 were sourced from the United States, Italy and Spain. The analysed material was cDNA or gDNA that came from T cells, B-cell-depleted T cells, or PBMCs.

As processed by the authors: Amplification of reference gene primers provided the estimated nucleated cell counts. Some clones are missing from TCRdb's copy, which holds only in-frame ones; the method was immunoSEQ multiplex PCR. V, J and clone size derive from that table, while D and trimming were established from the DNA sequence. The sample includes approximately 310,000 clones, around 86% of them seen just once. In germline, CDR1 is SQVTM, CDR2 ANQGSEA. V gave up 6 bases and J gave up 2 bases; unmatched junction bases: 3. The CDR3 sequence is 13 residues long. The rearrangement links TRBV29-1 to TRBJ2-5; 10 bases map to TRBD2. Sequenced sample: peripheral blood. The clonotype was recovered from a man aged 50-60 years with active or convalescent COVID-19. The CDR3 loop is CSVGLAFQETQYF. CDR3 DNA sequence: TGCAGCGTGGGACTAGCGTTTCAAGAGACCCAGTACTTC.